Below are 4 T cell receptor beta chains sequenced from a single sample in a study of shared clonotypes between healthy human individuals. Profiled with immunoSEQ multiplex PCR; TCRdb holds only in-frame clones, not every one. This sample has 950,000 to 1,100,000 clones; about 75% occur once, and the top ten carry approximately 1.5%. The sequenced sample was memory CD4+ T cells sorted from blood. The subset was: CD45RA-negative fraction. The receptors stem from a man between 18 and 29 years old in good health.

The V call is TRBV6-1, the J call TRBJ2-1, with D uncertain. The V gene lost 3 bases and the J gene lost 8 bases, with 17 bases spanning the gap. This CDR3 is 15 amino acids long. The germline CDR1 and CDR2 sequences are MNHNS and SASEGT. This CDR3 reads CASSEPRPLLDEQFF. CDR3 nucleotides: TGTGCCAGCAGTGAGCCCCGGCCCCTCTTGGATGAGCAGTTCTTC.

For this clone: Distinct nucleotide sequences in the sample also encode this CDR3. The gene calls are TRBV18 and TRBJ2-7; possible D gene TRBD1, 5 bases. This CDR3 contains 13 residues. Looked up from germline, CDR1 is KGHSH and CDR2 is LQKENI. V was cut by 2 bases and J by 4 bases, with 9 bases left in between. CDR3 in DNA: TGTGCCAGCTCACCAGACAGATCTTACGAGCAGTACTTC. This codes for CASSPDRSYEQYF.

This clone was picked up one time. The chain joins TRBV7-8 to TRBJ2-5, with D possibly being TRBD2 (5 bases). V was cut by 5 bases and J by 1 base, with 11 bases left in between. Germline CDR1 and CDR2: SGHVS and FQNEAQ. This CDR3 has 14 amino acids. Written as DNA, the CDR3 is TGTGCCAGCAGCCGGACGGGGATCCAAGAGACCCAGTACTTC. It encodes CASSRTGIQETQYF.

The chain combines TRBV7-6 with TRBJ2-1, with D possibly matching TRBD1 (6 bases). The CDR3 length is 14 residues. Trimming shortened V by 4 bases and J by 4 bases, and 11 bases separated the two germline ends. The germline CDR1 and CDR2 sequences are SGHVS and FNYEAQ. DNA of the CDR3: TGTGCCAGCAGCTCGCCGGGACAATACAATGAGCAGTTCTTC. This translates into CASSSPGQYNEQFF.